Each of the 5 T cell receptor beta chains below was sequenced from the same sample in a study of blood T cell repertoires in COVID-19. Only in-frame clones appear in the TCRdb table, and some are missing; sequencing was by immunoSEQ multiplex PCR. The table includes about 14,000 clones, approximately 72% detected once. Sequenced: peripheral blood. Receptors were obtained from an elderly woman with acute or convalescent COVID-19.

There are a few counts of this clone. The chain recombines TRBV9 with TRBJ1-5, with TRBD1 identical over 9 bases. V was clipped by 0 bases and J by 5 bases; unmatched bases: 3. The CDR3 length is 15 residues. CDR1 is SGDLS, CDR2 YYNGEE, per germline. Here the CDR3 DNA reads TGTGCCAGCAGCGTAGACAGGGGGCGGTATCAGCCCCAGCATTTT. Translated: CASSVDRGRYQPQHF. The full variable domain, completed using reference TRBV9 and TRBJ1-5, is DSGVTQTPKHLITATGQRVTLRCSPRSGDLSVYWYQQSLDQGLQFLIQYYNGEERAKGNILERFSAQQFPDLHSELNLSSLELGDSALYFCASSVDRGRYQPQHFGDGTRLSIL.

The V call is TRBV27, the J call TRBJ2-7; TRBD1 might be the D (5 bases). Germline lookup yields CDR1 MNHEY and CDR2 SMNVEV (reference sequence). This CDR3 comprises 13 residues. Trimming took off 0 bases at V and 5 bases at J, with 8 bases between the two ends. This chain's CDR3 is CASSLSRAHEQYF. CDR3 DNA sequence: TGTGCCAGCAGTTTATCCAGGGCTCACGAGCAGTACTTC.

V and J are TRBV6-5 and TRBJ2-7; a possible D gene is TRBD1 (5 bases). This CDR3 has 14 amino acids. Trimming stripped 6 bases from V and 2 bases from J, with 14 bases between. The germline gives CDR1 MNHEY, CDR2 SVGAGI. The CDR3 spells CASRQTAQAYEQYF. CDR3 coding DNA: TGTGCCAGCAGACAGACAGCGCAGGCCTACGAGCAGTACTTC.

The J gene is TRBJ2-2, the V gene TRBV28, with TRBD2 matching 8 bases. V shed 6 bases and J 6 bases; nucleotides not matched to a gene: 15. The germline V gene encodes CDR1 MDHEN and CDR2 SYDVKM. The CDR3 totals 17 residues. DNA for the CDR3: TGTGCCAGCAGCCCGACGGTCAGCCGGGGGGGCCCCGGGGAGCTGTTTTTT. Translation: CASSPTVSRGGPGELFF.

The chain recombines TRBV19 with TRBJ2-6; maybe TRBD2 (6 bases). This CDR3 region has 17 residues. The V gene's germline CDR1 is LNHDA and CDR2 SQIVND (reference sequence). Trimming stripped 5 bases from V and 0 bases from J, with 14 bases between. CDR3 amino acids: CASSDTSTSSGANVLTF. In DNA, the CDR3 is TGTGCCAGTAGTGACACTAGCACGAGCTCTGGGGCCAACGTCCTGACTTTC.